This TCR beta chain was captured by sequencing in a study of control samples from healthy donors and cancer patients. The protocol was immunoSEQ multiplex PCR, while the TCRdb copy is restricted to in-frame clones and leaves out a portion. The profile shows some 74,000 clones, approximately 94% of them singletons. Germline V gene data show CDR1 as KGHSY and CDR2 as FQNENV. This CDR3 spans 15 amino acids. Trimming left V 4 bases short and J 0 bases short, with 7 bases between. V and J are TRBV16 and TRBJ1-6, with unresolved D. The origin of this receptor is a woman aged 25 to 39 in good health. Sequencing was carried out using blood. CDR3 in DNA: TGTGCCAGCAGCCGGAGAAGCTCCTATAATTCACCCCTCCACTTT. As protein: CASSRRSSYNSPLHF. Full variable domain (rest looked up from reference TRBV16 and TRBJ1-6): GEEVAQTPKHLVRGEGQKAKLYCAPIKGHSYVFWYQQVLKNEFKFLISFQNENVFDETGMPKERFSAKCLPNSPCSLEIQATKLEDSAVYFCASSRRSSYNSPLHFGNGTRLTVT.